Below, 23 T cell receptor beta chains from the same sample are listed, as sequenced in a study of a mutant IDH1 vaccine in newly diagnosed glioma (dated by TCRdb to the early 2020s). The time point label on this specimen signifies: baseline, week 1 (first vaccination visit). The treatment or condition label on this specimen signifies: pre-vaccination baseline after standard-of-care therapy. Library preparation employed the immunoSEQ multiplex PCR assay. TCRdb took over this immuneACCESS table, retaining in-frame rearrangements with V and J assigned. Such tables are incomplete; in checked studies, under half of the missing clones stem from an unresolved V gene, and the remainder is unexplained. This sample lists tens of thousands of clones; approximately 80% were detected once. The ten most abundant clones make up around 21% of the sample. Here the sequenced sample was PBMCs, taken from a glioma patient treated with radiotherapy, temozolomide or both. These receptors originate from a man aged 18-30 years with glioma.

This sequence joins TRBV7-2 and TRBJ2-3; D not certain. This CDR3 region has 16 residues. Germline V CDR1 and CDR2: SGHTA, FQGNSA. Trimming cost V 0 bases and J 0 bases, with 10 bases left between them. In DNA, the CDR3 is TGTGCCAGCAGCTTAGCGCGGCTGAGTAGCACAGATACGCAGTATTTT. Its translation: CASSLARLSSTDTQYF.

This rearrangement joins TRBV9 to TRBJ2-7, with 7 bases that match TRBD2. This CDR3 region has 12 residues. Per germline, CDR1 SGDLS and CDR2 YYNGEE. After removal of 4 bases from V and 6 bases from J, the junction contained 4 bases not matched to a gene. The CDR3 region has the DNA TGTGCCAGCAGCCCGGGCGGGGGCGAGCAGTACTTC. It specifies CASSPGGGEQYF.

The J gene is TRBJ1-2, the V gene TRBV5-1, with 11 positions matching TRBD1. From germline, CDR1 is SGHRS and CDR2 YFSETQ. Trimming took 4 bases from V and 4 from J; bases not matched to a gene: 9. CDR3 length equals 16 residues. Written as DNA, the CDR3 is TGCGCCAGCAGCGTTGTTACCGGGACAGGGGGCTATGGCTACACCTTC. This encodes CASSVVTGTGGYGYTF.

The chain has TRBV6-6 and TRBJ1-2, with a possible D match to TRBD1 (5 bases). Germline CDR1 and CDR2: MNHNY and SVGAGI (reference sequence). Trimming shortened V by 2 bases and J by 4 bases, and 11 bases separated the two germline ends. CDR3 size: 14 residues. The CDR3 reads CASSYGRETYGYTF. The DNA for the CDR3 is TGTGCCAGCAGTTACGGCAGGGAAACCTATGGCTACACCTTC.

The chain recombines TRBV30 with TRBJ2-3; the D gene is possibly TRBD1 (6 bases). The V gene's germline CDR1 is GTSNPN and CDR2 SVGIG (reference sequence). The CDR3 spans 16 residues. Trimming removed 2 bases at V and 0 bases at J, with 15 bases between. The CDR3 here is CAWSIGQPSSTDTQYF. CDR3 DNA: TGTGCCTGGAGTATCGGACAGCCCTCTAGCACAGATACGCAGTATTTT.

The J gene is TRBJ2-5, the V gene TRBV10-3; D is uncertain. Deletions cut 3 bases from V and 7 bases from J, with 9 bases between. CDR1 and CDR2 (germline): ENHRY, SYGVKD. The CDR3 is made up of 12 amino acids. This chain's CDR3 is CAISEVSSTQYF. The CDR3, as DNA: TGTGCCATCAGTGAAGTATCTTCGACCCAGTACTTC.

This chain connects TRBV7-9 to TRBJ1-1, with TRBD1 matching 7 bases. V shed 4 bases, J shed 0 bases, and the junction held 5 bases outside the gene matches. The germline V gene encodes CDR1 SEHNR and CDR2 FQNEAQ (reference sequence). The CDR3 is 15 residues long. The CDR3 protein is CASSSSGQLNTEAFF. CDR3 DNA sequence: TGTGCCAGCAGCTCATCGGGACAGTTGAACACTGAAGCTTTCTTT.

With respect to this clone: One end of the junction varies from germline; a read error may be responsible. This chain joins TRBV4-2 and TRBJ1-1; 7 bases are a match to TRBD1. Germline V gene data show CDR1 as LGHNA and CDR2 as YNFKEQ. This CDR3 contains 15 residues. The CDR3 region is CASSLSRGMNAEAFF. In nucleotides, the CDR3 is TGTGCCAGCAGCCTAAGCAGGGGGATGAACGCTGAAGCTTTCTTT.

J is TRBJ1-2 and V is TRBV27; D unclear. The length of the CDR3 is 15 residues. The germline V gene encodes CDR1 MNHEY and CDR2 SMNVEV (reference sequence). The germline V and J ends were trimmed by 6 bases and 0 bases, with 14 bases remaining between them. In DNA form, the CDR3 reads TGTGCCAGCAGCTACGCGTATGAAGCTAACTATGGCTACACCTTC. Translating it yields CASSYAYEANYGYTF.

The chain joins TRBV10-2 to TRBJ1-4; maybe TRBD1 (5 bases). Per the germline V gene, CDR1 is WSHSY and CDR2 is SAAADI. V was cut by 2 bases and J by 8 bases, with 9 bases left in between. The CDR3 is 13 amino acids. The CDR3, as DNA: TGCGCCAGCAGTGAGGGGCGGGGGGAAAAACTGTTTTTT. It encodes CASSEGRGEKLFF.

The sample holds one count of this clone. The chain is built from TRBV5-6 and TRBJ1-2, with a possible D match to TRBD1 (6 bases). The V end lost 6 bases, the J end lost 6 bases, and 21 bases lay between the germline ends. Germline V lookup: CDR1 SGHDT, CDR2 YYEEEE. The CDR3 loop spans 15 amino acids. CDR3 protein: CASTLELMGAHGYTF. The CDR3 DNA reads TGTGCCAGCACCCTCGAGCTTATGGGGGCCCATGGCTACACCTTC.

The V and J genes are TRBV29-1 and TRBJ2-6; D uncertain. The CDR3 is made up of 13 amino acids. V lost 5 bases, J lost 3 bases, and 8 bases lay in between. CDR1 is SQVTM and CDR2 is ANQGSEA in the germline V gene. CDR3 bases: TGCAGCGTTCCTAAATTTGGGGCCAACGTCCTGACTTTC. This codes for CSVPKFGANVLTF.

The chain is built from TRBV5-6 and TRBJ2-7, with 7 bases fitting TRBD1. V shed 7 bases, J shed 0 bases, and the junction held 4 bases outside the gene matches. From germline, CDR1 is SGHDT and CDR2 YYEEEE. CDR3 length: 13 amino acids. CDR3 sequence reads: CASEYRGSYEQYF. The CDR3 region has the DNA TGTGCCAGCGAGTACAGGGGCTCCTACGAGCAGTACTTC.

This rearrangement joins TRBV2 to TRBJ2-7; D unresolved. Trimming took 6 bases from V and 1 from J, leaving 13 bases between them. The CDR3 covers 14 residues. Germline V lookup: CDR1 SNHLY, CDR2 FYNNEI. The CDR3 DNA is TGTGCCAGCAGAGAGACACCGGTTTCCTACGAGCAGTACTTC. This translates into CASRETPVSYEQYF. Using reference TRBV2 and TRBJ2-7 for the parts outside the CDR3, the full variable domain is EPEVTQTPSHQVTQMGQEVILRCVPISNHLYFYWYRQILGQKVEFLVSFYNNEISEKSEIFDDQFSVERPDGSNFTLKIRSTKLEDSAMYFCASRETPVSYEQYFGPGTRLTVT.

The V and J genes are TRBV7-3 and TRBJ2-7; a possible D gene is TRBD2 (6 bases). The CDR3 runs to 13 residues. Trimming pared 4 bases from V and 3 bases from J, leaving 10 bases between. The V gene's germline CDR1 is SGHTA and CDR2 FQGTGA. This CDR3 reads CASSSGGLYEQYF. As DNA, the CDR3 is TGTGCCAGCAGCTCCGGGGGACTCTACGAGCAGTACTTC.

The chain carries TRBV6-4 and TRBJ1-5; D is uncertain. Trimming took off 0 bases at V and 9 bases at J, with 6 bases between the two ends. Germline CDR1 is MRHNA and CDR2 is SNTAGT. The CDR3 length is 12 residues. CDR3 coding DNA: TGTGCCAGCAGTGACTCGATCCGGCCCCAGCATTTT. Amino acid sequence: CASSDSIRPQHF.

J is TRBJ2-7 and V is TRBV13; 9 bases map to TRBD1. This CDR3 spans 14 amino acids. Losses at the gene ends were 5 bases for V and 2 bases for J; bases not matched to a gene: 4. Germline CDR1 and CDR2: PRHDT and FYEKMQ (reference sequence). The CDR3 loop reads CASSKGQGTYEQYF. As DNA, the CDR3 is TGTGCCAGCAGCAAGGGACAGGGCACCTACGAGCAGTACTTC.

Written as DNA, the CDR3 is TGTGCCAGCAGTGTGAGGGGCGGAGGGGCCAACGTCCTGACTTTC. This encodes CASSVRGGGANVLTF. The chain couples TRBV6-4 to TRBJ2-6; D possibly uses TRBD1 or TRBD2 (5 bases each). Trimming took 4 bases from V and 4 from J, leaving 11 bases between them. Germline V lookup: CDR1 MRHNA, CDR2 SNTAGT. The CDR3 consists of 15 residues.

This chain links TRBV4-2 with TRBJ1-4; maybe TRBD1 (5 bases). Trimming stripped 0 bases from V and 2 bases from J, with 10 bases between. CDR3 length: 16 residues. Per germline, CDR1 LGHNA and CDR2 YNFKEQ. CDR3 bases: TGTGCCAGCAGCCAAGACGGGCCAGGGACTAATGAAAAACTGTTTTTT. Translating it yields CASSQDGPGTNEKLFF.

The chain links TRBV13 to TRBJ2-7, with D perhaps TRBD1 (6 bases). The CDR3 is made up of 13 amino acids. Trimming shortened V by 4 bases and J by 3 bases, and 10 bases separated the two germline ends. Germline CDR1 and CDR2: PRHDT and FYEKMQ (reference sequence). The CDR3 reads CASSWRGGYEQYF. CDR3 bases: TGTGCCAGCAGCTGGAGAGGGGGCTACGAGCAGTACTTC.

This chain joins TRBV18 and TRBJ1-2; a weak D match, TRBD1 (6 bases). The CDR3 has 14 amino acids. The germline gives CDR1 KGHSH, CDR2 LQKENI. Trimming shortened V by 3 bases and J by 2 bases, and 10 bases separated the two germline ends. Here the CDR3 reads CASSPNGGNYGYTF. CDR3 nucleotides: TGTGCCAGCTCACCTAACGGGGGCAACTATGGCTACACCTTC.

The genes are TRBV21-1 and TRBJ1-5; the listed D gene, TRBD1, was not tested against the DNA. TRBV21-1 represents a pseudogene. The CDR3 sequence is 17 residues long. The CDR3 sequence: CASSKGNRVGSNQPQHF. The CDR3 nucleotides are TGTGCCAGCAGCAAAGGGAACAGGGTGGGGAGCAATCAGCCCCAGCATTTT.

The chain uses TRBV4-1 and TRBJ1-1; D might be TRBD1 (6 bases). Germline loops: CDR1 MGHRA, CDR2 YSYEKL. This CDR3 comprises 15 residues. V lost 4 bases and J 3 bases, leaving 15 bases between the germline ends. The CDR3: CASSRLQGLDTEAFF. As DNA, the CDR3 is TGCGCCAGCAGCCGACTACAGGGATTGGACACTGAAGCTTTCTTT.